This passage covers 7 T cell receptor beta chains from one sample sequenced in a study of T cell responses to AZD1222 COVID-19 vaccine. Profiling relied on immunoSEQ multiplex PCR, and the TCRdb table lists in-frame clones only, not all of them. Seen here are 90,000 to 130,000 clones, around 84% observed once, and the top ten hold about 3.3%. Specimen: peripheral blood, collected on day 0 of AZD1222 vaccination. These receptors all stem from an adult in good health.

V is TRBV5-4 and J is TRBJ2-7; 9 positions match TRBD1. Losses at the gene ends were 4 bases for V and 3 bases for J; bases not matched to a gene: 11. This CDR3 region has 16 residues. Germline V gene data show CDR1 as SGHNT and CDR2 as YYREEE (reference sequence). Written as DNA, the CDR3 is TGTGCCAGCAGCCACTCTGGGGACAGGGTAAACTACGAGCAGTACTTC. Protein sequence: CASSHSGDRVNYEQYF.

V is TRBV10-2 and J is TRBJ2-7, with 9 bases fitting TRBD1. CDR1 and CDR2 from the germline V gene are WSHSY and SAAADI. The V segment lost 5 bases and the J segment 6 bases; nucleotides outside the gene matches: 8. The CDR3 is made up of 14 amino acids. CDR3: CASSPGQGWGEQYF. CDR3 nucleotide sequence: TGCGCCAGCAGTCCGGGACAGGGTTGGGGCGAGCAGTACTTC.

J is TRBJ2-7 and V is TRBV7-9; D perhaps matches TRBD2 (5 bases). Looked up from germline, CDR1 is SEHNR and CDR2 is FQNEAQ (reference sequence). The CDR3 sequence is 13 residues long. With 7 bases removed from V and 5 bases from J, the gap between germline ends came to 15 bases. DNA of the CDR3: TGTGCCAGCACCGGATCCGCGGGTGACGAGCAGTACTTC. It translates to CASTGSAGDEQYF.

CDR3 residues: CASSLEWGSEAFF. In nucleotides, the CDR3 is TGTGCCAGCAGCTTGGAATGGGGGAGTGAAGCTTTCTTT. This chain connects TRBV5-5 to TRBJ1-1; D may be TRBD1 (5 bases). Germline V CDR1 and CDR2: SGHKS, YYEKEE (reference sequence). This CDR3 comprises 13 residues. The V end was cut by 0 bases, the J end by 7 bases, with 10 bases between. Looking up the rest from reference TRBV5-5 and TRBJ1-1 gives the full variable domain: DAGVTQSPTHLIKTRGQQVTLRCSPISGHKSVSWYQQVLGQGPQFIFQYYEKEERGRGNFPDRFSARQFPNYSSELNVNALLLGDSALYLCASSLEWGSEAFFGQGTRLTVV.

The chain couples TRBV19 to TRBJ2-3, with 11 bases matching TRBD2. CDR3 size: 15 residues. CDR1 is LNHDA and CDR2 is SQIVND in the germline V gene (reference sequence). The junction had 3 bases not matched to a gene; V was cut back by 6 bases and J by 1 base. The CDR3 loop reads CASSPTSGGTDTQYF. In DNA form, the CDR3 reads TGTGCCAGTAGCCCGACTAGCGGGGGCACAGATACGCAGTATTTT.

The chain is built from TRBV7-2 and TRBJ1-3; D is unresolved. The length of the CDR3 is 13 residues. V dropped 2 bases and J dropped 0 bases, with 2 bases sitting between them. CDR1 SGHTA and CDR2 FQGNSA come from the germline V gene. This CDR3 reads CASSLSSGNTIYF. CDR3 nucleotide sequence: TGTGCCAGCAGCTTATCCTCTGGAAACACCATATATTTT. Full variable domain (missing parts from reference TRBV7-2 and TRBJ1-3): GAGVSQSPSNKVTEKGKDVELRCDPISGHTALYWYRQSLGQGLEFLIYFQGNSAPDKSGLPSDRFSAERTGGSVSTLTIQRTQQEDSAVYLCASSLSSGNTIYFGEGSWLTVV.

The chain recombines TRBV5-4 with TRBJ2-7; 8 bases are a match to TRBD2. The CDR3 totals 16 residues. V lost 5 bases to trimming and J lost 0 bases; unmatched junction nucleotides: 10. Germline lookup yields CDR1 SGHNT and CDR2 YYREEE (reference sequence). DNA for the CDR3: TGTGCCAGCAGTTCGGGGCAGCGGGGGCCCTCCTACGAGCAGTACTTC. Protein product: CASSSGQRGPSYEQYF.